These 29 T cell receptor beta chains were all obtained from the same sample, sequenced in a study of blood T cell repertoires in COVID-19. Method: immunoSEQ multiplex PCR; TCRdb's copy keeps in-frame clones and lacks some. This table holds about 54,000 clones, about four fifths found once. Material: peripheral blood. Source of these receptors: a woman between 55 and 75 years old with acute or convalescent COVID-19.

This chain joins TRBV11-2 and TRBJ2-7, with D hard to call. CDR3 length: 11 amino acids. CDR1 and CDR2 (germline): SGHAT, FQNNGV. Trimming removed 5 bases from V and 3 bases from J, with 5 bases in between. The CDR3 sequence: CASSHSYEQYF. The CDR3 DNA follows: TGTGCCAGCAGCCACAGCTACGAGCAGTACTTC.

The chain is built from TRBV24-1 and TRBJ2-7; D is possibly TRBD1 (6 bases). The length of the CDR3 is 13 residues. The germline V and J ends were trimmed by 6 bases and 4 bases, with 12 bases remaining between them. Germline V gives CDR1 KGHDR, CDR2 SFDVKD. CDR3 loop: CATSTGKAYEQYF. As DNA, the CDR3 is TGTGCCACCAGTACAGGGAAGGCATACGAGCAGTACTTC.

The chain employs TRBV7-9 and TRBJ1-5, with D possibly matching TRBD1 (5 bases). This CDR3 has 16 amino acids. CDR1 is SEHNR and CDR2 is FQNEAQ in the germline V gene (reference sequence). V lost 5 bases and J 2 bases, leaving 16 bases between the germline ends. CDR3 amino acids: CASSPGGSMGNQPQHF. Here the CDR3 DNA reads TGTGCCAGCAGCCCCGGGGGGTCAATGGGCAATCAGCCCCAGCATTTT.

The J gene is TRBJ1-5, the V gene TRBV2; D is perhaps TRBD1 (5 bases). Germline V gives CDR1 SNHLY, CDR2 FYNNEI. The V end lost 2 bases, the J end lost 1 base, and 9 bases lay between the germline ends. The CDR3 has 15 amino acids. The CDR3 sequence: CASSEPGLSNQPQHF. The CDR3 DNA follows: TGTGCCAGCAGTGAACCAGGGTTGAGCAATCAGCCCCAGCATTTT.

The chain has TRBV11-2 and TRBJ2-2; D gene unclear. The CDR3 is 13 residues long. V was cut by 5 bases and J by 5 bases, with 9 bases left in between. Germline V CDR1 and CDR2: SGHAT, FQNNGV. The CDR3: CASSPLGTGELFF. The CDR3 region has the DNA TGTGCCAGCAGCCCTCTCGGGACCGGGGAGCTGTTTTTT.

This CDR3 reads CASTVDRSSNQPQHF. The CDR3 DNA follows: TGTGCCAGCACCGTGGACAGGAGTAGCAATCAGCCCCAGCATTTT. The chain carries TRBV2 and TRBJ1-5; TRBD1 aligns across 7 bases. The length of the CDR3 is 15 residues. The V gene end was trimmed by 7 bases and the J gene end by 0 bases; junction bases not matched to a gene: 6. Germline CDR1 SNHLY, CDR2 FYNNEI.

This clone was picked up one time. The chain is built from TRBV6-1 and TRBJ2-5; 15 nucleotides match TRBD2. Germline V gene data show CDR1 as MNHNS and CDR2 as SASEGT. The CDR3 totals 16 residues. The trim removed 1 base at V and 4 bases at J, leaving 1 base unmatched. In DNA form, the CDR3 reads TGTGCCAGCAGTGAAGGGACTAGCGGGAGGGGAGAGACCCAGTACTTC. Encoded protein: CASSEGTSGRGETQYF.

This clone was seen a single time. This CDR3 is CASSVWTSGGGNEQFF. CDR3 DNA sequence: TGTGCCAGCAGTGTATGGACTAGCGGGGGTGGCAATGAGCAGTTCTTC. The chain has TRBV6-1 and TRBJ2-1, with 13 nucleotides matching TRBD2. V trimming: 4 bases; J trimming: 6 bases; junction bases outside the gene matches: 6. CDR1 is MNHNS, CDR2 SASEGT, per germline. The CDR3 extends over 16 amino acids.

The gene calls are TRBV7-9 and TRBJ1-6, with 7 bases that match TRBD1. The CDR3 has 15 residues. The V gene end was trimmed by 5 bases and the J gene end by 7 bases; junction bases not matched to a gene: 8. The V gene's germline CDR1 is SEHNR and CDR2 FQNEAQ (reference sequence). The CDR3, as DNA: TGTGCCAGCAGCCCTGTAGGGGGCTCAAATTCACCCCTCCACTTT. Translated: CASSPVGGSNSPLHF.

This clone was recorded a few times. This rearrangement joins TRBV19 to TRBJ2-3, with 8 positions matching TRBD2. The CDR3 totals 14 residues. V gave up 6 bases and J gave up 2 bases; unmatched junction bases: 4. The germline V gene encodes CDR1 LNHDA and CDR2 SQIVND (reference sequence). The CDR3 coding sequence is TGTGCCAGTAGCACTAGCGGACCCACAGATACGCAGTATTTT. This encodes CASSTSGPTDTQYF.

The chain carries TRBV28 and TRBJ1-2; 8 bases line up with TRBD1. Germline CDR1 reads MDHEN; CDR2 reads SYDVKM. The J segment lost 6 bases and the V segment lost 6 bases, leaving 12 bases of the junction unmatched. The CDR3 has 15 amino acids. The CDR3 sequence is CASRGQGANWDGYTF. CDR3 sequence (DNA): TGTGCCAGCAGGGGGCAGGGGGCCAACTGGGATGGCTACACCTTC.

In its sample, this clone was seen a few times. CDR3 region: CASSFLRSGTKEKLFF. The CDR3 nucleotides read TGTGCCAGCAGTTTCTTACGGTCCGGGACAAAAGAAAAACTGTTTTTT. V is TRBV27 and J is TRBJ1-4; D perhaps matches TRBD1 (6 bases). V was cut by 3 bases and J by 8 bases, with 19 bases left in between. Per germline, CDR1 MNHEY and CDR2 SMNVEV (reference sequence). The CDR3 is 16 residues long.

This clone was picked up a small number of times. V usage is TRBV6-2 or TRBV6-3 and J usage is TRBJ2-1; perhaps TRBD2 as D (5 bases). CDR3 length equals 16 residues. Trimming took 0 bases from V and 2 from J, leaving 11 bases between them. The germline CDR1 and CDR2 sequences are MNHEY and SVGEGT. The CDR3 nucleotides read TGTGCCAGCAGTTACTCGATCCAGCGGCCCTACAATGAGCAGTTCTTC. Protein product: CASSYSIQRPYNEQFF.

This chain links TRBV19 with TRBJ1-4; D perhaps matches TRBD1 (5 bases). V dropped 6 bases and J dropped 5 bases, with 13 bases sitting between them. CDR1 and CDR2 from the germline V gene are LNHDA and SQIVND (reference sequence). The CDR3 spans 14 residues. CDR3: CASSRRRDNEKLFF. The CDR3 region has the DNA TGTGCCAGTAGCCGACGGAGGGACAATGAAAAACTGTTTTTT. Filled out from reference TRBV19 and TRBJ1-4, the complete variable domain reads DGGITQSPKYLFRKEGQNVTLSCEQNLNHDAMYWYRQDPGQGLRLIYYSQIVNDFQKGDIAEGYSVSREKKESFPLTVTSAQKNPTAFYLCASSRRRDNEKLFFGSGTQLSVL.

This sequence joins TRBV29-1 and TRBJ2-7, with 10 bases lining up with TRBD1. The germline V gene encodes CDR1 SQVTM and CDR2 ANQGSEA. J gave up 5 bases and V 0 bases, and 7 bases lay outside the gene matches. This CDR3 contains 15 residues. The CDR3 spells CSVEDPGQGNHEQYF. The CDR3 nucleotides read TGCAGCGTTGAAGATCCGGGACAGGGGAACCACGAGCAGTACTTC.

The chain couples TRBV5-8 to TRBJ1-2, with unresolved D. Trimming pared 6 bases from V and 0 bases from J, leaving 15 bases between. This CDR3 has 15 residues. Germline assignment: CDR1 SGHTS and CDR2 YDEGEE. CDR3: CASNYNSIANYGYTF. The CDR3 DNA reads TGTGCCAGCAATTACAACAGCATAGCTAACTATGGCTACACCTTC.

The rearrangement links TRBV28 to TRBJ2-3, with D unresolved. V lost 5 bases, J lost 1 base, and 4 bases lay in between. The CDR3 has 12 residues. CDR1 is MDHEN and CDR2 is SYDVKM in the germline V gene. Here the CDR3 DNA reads TGTGCCAGCAGTCAGGGCACAGATACGCAGTATTTT. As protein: CASSQGTDTQYF.

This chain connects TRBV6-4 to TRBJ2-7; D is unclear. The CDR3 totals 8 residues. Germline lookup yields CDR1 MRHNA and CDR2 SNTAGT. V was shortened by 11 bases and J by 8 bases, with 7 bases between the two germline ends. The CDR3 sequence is CAGRQQYF. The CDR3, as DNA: TGTGCCGGCCGCCAGCAGTACTTC.

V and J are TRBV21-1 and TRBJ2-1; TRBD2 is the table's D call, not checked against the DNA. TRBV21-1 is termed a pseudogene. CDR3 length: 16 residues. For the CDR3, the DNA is TGTGCCAGCAGCAAAAATGCGGATGACTTGTACAATGAGCAGTTCTTC. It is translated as CASSKNADDLYNEQFF.

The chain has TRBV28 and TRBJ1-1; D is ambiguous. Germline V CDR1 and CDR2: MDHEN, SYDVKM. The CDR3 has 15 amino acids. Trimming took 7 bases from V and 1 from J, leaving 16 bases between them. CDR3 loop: CASIRNPTQNTEAFF. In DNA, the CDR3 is TGTGCCAGCATTCGGAACCCGACTCAGAACACTGAAGCTTTCTTT.

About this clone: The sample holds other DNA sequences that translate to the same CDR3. This CDR3 is CASSSTSGGDTQYF. The DNA of the CDR3 is TGCGCCAGCAGCTCAACTAGCGGGGGCGATACGCAGTATTTT. The rearrangement joins TRBV5-1 to TRBJ2-3; 11 bases agree with TRBD2. The CDR3 loop spans 14 amino acids. Germline values: CDR1 SGHRS, CDR2 YFSETQ. J was trimmed by 6 bases and V by 3 bases; bases with no gene match: 3. Full variable domain (rest looked up from reference TRBV5-1 and TRBJ2-3): KAGVTQTPRYLIKTRGQQVTLSCSPISGHRSVSWYQQTPGQGLQFLFEYFSETQRNKGNFPGRFSGRQFSNSRSEMNVSTLELGDSALYLCASSSTSGGDTQYFGPGTRLTVL.

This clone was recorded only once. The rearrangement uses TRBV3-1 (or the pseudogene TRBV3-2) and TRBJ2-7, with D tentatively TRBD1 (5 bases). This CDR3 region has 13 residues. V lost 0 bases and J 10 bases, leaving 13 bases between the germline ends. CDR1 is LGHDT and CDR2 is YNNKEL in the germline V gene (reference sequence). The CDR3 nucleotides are TGTGCCAGCAGCCAAGAACCCAGGGAAGGTCAGTACTTC. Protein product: CASSQEPREGQYF.

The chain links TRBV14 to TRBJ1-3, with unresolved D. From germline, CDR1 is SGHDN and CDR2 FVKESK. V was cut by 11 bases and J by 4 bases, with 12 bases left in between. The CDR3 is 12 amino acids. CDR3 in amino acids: CASTDHGNTIYF. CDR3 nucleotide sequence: TGTGCCTCTACAGATCACGGAAACACCATATATTTT.

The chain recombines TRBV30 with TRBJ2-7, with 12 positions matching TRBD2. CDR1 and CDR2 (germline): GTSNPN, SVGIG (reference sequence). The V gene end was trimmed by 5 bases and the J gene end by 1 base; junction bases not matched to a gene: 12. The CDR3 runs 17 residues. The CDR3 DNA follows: TGTGCCTGGGTCCCCCCCCCTCTAGCGGGAGGGTCCTACGAGCAGTACTTC. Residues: CAWVPPPLAGGSYEQYF. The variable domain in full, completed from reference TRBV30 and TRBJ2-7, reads SQTIHQWPATLVQPVGSPLSLECTVEGTSNPNLYWYRQAAGRGLQLLFYSVGIGQISSEVPQNLSASRPQDRQFILSSKKLLLSDSGFYLCAWVPPPLAGGSYEQYFGPGTRLTVT.

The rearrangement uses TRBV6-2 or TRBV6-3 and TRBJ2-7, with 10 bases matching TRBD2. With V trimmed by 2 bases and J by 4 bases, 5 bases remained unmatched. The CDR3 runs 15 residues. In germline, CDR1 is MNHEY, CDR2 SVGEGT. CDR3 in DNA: TGTGCCAGCAGTTACCTAGCGGGAGAAATGTACGAGCAGTACTTC. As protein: CASSYLAGEMYEQYF.

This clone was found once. The CDR3 sequence is CASSRGTSGKGEQFF. The CDR3 nucleotides are TGTGCCAGCAGCCGCGGGACTAGCGGGAAGGGTGAGCAGTTCTTC. This rearrangement joins TRBV7-8 to TRBJ2-1, with 13 nucleotides matching TRBD2. The CDR3 sequence is 15 residues long. Germline assignment: CDR1 SGHVS and CDR2 FQNEAQ. The V segment lost 5 bases and the J segment 9 bases; nucleotides outside the gene matches: 7. Using reference TRBV7-8 and TRBJ2-1 for the parts outside the CDR3, the full variable domain is GAGVSQSPRYKVAKRGQDVALRCDPISGHVSLFWYQQALGQGPEFLTYFQNEAQLDKSGLPSDRFFAERPEGSVSTLKIQRTQQEDSAVYLCASSRGTSGKGEQFFGPGTRLTVL.

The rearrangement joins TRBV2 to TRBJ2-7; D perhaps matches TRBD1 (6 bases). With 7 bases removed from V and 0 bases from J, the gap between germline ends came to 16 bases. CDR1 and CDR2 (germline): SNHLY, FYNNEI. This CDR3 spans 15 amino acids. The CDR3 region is CASKPGTTSSYEQYF. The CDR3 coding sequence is TGTGCCAGCAAACCCGGGACAACTAGCTCCTACGAGCAGTACTTC. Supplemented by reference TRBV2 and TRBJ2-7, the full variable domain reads EPEVTQTPSHQVTQMGQEVILRCVPISNHLYFYWYRQILGQKVEFLVSFYNNEISEKSEIFDDQFSVERPDGSNFTLKIRSTKLEDSAMYFCASKPGTTSSYEQYFGPGTRLTVT.

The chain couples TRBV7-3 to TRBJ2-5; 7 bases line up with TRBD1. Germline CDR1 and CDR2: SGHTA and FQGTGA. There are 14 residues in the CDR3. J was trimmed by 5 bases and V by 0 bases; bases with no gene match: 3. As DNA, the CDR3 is TGTGCCAGCAGCTTAACAGGGGGCGCGGAGACCCAGTACTTC. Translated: CASSLTGGAETQYF.

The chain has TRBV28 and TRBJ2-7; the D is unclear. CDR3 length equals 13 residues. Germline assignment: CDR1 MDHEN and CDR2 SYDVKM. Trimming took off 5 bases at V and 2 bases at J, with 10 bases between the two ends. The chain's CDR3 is CASSRQLPYEQYF. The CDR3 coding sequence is TGTGCCAGCAGTAGACAACTCCCCTACGAGCAGTACTTC.